The 30 T cell receptor beta chains reported below all come from one sample, sequenced in a study of blood T cell repertoires in COVID-19. Using immunoSEQ multiplex PCR, the repertoire was profiled, and TCRdb retains in-frame clones only, with some absent. The repertoire consists of fewer than 40,000 clones, with about 91% occurring once and the leading ten covering 9.9%. The sample taken for sequencing was peripheral blood. The origin of the receptors is a human donor with active COVID-19. The donor label of this sample is uncertain.

This clone was seen just once. The chain is built from TRBV19 and TRBJ2-1; TRBD2 agrees at 7 bases. The CDR3 is made up of 13 amino acids. Trimming removed 10 bases from V and 4 bases from J; junction bases left unmatched: 7. The germline V gene encodes CDR1 LNHDA and CDR2 SQIVND (reference sequence). Here the CDR3 reads CAIALAEYNEQFF. DNA for the CDR3: TGTGCCATCGCTCTAGCGGAATACAATGAGCAGTTCTTC.

DNA for the CDR3: TGCAGTGCTAGTAAAGGGAGCGGCTACACCTTC. It specifies CSASKGSGYTF. The genes are TRBV20-1 and TRBJ1-2; the D is unclear. The V and J ends lost 3 bases and 8 bases respectively, with 10 bases between them. This CDR3 region has 11 residues. The V gene's germline CDR1 is DFQATT and CDR2 SNEGSKA (reference sequence).

The chain carries TRBV20-1 and TRBJ2-1, with D possibly TRBD1 on 6 matching bases. This CDR3 contains 15 residues. The germline V and J ends were trimmed by 3 bases and 2 bases, with 14 bases remaining between them. CDR1 and CDR2 from the germline V gene are DFQATT and SNEGSKA (reference sequence). The CDR3 region is CSASPGTNTYNEQFF. The CDR3 DNA follows: TGCAGTGCTAGTCCCGGGACAAATACCTACAATGAGCAGTTCTTC.

The CDR3 region is CASRGGAVYEQYF. In nucleotides, the CDR3 is TGTGCCAGCAGGGGCGGGGCGGTCTACGAGCAGTACTTC. The V gene is TRBV2, the J gene TRBJ2-7, with a tentative D call TRBD2 (6 bases). Per the germline V gene, CDR1 is SNHLY and CDR2 is FYNNEI. The CDR3 spans 13 residues. The V and J ends lost 6 bases and 3 bases respectively, with 12 bases between them.

This chain links TRBV7-6 with TRBJ2-3, with 12 bases identical to TRBD1. Germline CDR1 is SGHVS and CDR2 is FNYEAQ. CDR3 length: 18 residues. J gave up 3 bases and V 5 bases, and 12 bases lay outside the gene matches. The CDR3 loop is CASSDRDRGRSGTDTQYF. For the CDR3, the DNA is TGTGCCAGCAGCGACCGGGACAGGGGGCGGAGTGGAACAGATACGCAGTATTTT. Supplemented by reference TRBV7-6 and TRBJ2-3, the full variable domain reads GAGVSQSPRYKVTKRGQDVALRCDPISGHVSLYWYRQALGQGPEFLTYFNYEAQQDKSGLPNDRFSAERPEGSISTLTIQRTEQRDSAMYRCASSDRDRGRSGTDTQYFGPGTRLTVL.

V gene TRBV5-1 combines with J gene TRBJ2-7, with 10 bases lining up with TRBD1. Germline trimming cut 4 bases from V and 5 bases from J; bases unmatched to any gene: 12. The germline V gene encodes CDR1 SGHRS and CDR2 YFSETQ. The CDR3 contains 16 residues. This CDR3 is CASSARSGTGEHEQYF. The CDR3 bases are TGCGCCAGCAGCGCCCGTTCAGGGACAGGGGAGCACGAGCAGTACTTC.

The chain employs TRBV5-1 and TRBJ2-1; possible D gene TRBD1, 5 bases. The CDR3 is 15 amino acids. Germline values: CDR1 SGHRS, CDR2 YFSETQ. Between the trimmed V and J ends, which lost 0 bases and 7 bases, there was a span of 14 bases. The CDR3: CASSLEGETWNEQFF. DNA of the CDR3: TGCGCCAGCAGCTTGGAAGGGGAAACCTGGAATGAGCAGTTCTTC.

The chain uses TRBV5-1 and TRBJ2-1; 11 bases line up with TRBD2. The CDR3 has 16 residues. Germline CDR1 is SGHRS and CDR2 is YFSETQ. With 0 bases clipped from V and 7 bases from J, the junction kept 6 bases outside the gene matches. The chain's CDR3 is CASSLVSSGGANEQFF. DNA for the CDR3: TGCGCCAGCAGCTTGGTTAGTAGCGGGGGGGCTAATGAGCAGTTCTTC.

The genes are TRBV19 and TRBJ1-1, with a weak D call TRBD1 (6 bases). CDR3 size: 15 residues. The germline CDR1 and CDR2 sequences are LNHDA and SQIVND (reference sequence). V was trimmed by 4 bases and J by 0 bases, leaving 12 bases between them. The CDR3 nucleotides read TGTGCCAGTAGTACAGGGGCAGTCATGAACACTGAAGCTTTCTTT. Translation: CASSTGAVMNTEAFF.

This sequence joins TRBV5-4 and TRBJ1-1; D may be TRBD1 (5 bases). V lost 4 bases, J lost 5 bases, and 15 bases lay in between. Germline assignment: CDR1 SGHNT and CDR2 YYREEE (reference sequence). CDR3 length: 14 residues. In nucleotides, the CDR3 is TGTGCCAGCAGCCAACAGGTGGAAGGGACTGAAGCTTTCTTT. It translates to CASSQQVEGTEAFF.

CDR3 loop: CASSRIPQGFSIPYNEQFF. The CDR3 DNA follows: TGTGCCAGCAGTCGAATTCCGCAGGGTTTTTCGATCCCCTACAATGAGCAGTTCTTC. This chain uses TRBV27 with TRBJ2-1; D is possibly TRBD1 (5 bases). The CDR3 spans 19 residues. Trimming took 5 bases from V and 2 from J, leaving 25 bases between them. Germline V CDR1 and CDR2: MNHEY, SMNVEV (reference sequence).

The genes are TRBV9 and TRBJ1-1; 10 nucleotides match TRBD1. The CDR3 covers 14 residues. The germline V gene encodes CDR1 SGDLS and CDR2 YYNGEE. V was clipped by 0 bases and J by 8 bases; unmatched bases: 4. CDR3: CASSVEGTGVEAFF. DNA of the CDR3: TGTGCCAGCAGCGTAGAAGGGACAGGGGTGGAAGCTTTCTTT.

The chain couples TRBV9 to TRBJ2-3, with 8 positions matching TRBD2. Germline loops: CDR1 SGDLS, CDR2 YYNGEE. The CDR3 consists of 15 residues. The trim removed 3 bases at V and 5 bases at J, leaving 8 bases unmatched. The CDR3 is CASSASGGHGDTQYF. In nucleotides, the CDR3 is TGTGCCAGCAGCGCCAGCGGGGGCCATGGAGATACGCAGTATTTT.

DNA of the CDR3: TGCGCCAGCAGCTTGGGGGGCCCTAGCGGGGGGACGAGCTACGAGCAGTACTTC. Residues: CASSLGGPSGGTSYEQYF. J is TRBJ2-7 and V is TRBV5-1; 11 nucleotides agree with TRBD2. The CDR3 sequence is 18 residues long. The V gene's germline CDR1 is SGHRS and CDR2 YFSETQ. V lost 0 bases and J lost 3; bases outside the gene matches: 11.

The chain employs TRBV4-3 and TRBJ2-1; TRBD2 matches 10 bases. The CDR3 is 16 amino acids. Germline trimming cut 0 bases from V and 6 bases from J; bases unmatched to any gene: 5. From germline, CDR1 is LGHNA and CDR2 YSLEER. CDR3 DNA sequence: TGCGCCAGCAGCCAAGACCGAGCGGGGGGGCTCAATGAGCAGTTCTTC. Its translation: CASSQDRAGGLNEQFF.

J is TRBJ2-7 and V is TRBV7-8, with 11 bases that match TRBD2. This CDR3 contains 15 residues. V trimming: 3 bases; J trimming: 5 bases; junction bases outside the gene matches: 6. CDR1 and CDR2 (germline): SGHVS, FQNEAQ. DNA of the CDR3: TGTGCCAGCAGCTTTACTAGCGGGAGTATCAACGAGCAGTACTTC. Its protein product is CASSFTSGSINEQYF.

This clone appeared a single time. V usage is TRBV18 and J usage is TRBJ2-3, with TRBD2 identical over 8 bases. The CDR3 runs 14 residues. Germline CDR1 is KGHSH and CDR2 is LQKENI. The V segment lost 3 bases and the J segment 3 bases; nucleotides outside the gene matches: 2. CDR3 residues: CASSPRGGTDTQYF. CDR3 nucleotides: TGTGCCAGCTCACCCCGGGGGGGAACAGATACGCAGTATTTT.

CDR3 loop: CASQPGQVATNEKLFF. The CDR3 nucleotides read TGTGCCAGCCAACCCGGACAGGTTGCAACTAATGAAAAACTGTTTTTT. The chain joins TRBV21-1 to TRBJ1-4; the table names TRBD1, a call not compared with the DNA. TRBV21-1 is deemed a pseudogene. This CDR3 is built from 16 residues.

The chain joins TRBV13 to TRBJ2-3, with 15 nucleotides matching TRBD2. The CDR3 runs to 17 residues. V lost 5 bases to trimming and J lost 5 bases; unmatched junction nucleotides: 8. Germline V gives CDR1 PRHDT, CDR2 FYEKMQ (reference sequence). The CDR3 DNA reads TGTGCCAGCAGCCTCCGGACTAGCGGGAGGGCCGTAGATACGCAGTATTTT. As protein: CASSLRTSGRAVDTQYF.

The chain links TRBV19 to TRBJ2-5, with 12 bases fitting TRBD2. The CDR3 length is 15 residues. Germline-derived CDR1 and CDR2 are LNHDA and SQIVND (reference sequence). The ends lost 3 bases at V and 5 bases at J; junction bases unmatched: 4. CDR3 nucleotides: TGTGCCAGTAGTATTACTAGCGGGGGGTATGAGACCCAGTACTTC. Translating it yields CASSITSGGYETQYF.

The V and J genes are TRBV13 and TRBJ2-5, with 8 bases matching TRBD2. The CDR3 extends over 14 amino acids. CDR1 and CDR2 (germline): PRHDT, FYEKMQ (reference sequence). J gave up 0 bases and V 4 bases, and 1 base lay outside the gene matches. The CDR3 DNA reads as TGTGCCAGCAGCTCGACTAGCGACCAAGAGACCCAGTACTTC. Encoded protein: CASSSTSDQETQYF.

The V call is TRBV6-2 or TRBV6-3, the J call TRBJ1-2; 9 bases map to TRBD1. After removal of 5 bases from V and 5 bases from J, the junction contained 3 bases not matched to a gene. Germline CDR1 and CDR2: MNHEY and SVGEGT. The CDR3 is 13 amino acids. CDR3 bases: TGTGCCAGCAGTCAGGACAGGGGATATGGCTACACCTTC. This sequence encodes CASSQDRGYGYTF.

The chain is built from TRBV21-1 and TRBJ2-7; the tabulated D call, TRBD1, remains unverified against the DNA. TRBV21-1 is termed a pseudogene. The CDR3 is made up of 14 amino acids. DNA of the CDR3: TGTGCCAGCAGCGACCGGGACAGCAACTACGAGCAGTACTTC. Translation: CASSDRDSNYEQYF.

The chain uses TRBV5-4 and TRBJ2-1; 12 positions agree with TRBD2. Trimming at V came to 1 base and at J to 8 bases, leaving 7 bases not matched to a gene. The CDR3 sequence is 16 residues long. The germline CDR1 and CDR2 sequences are SGHNT and YYREEE (reference sequence). The CDR3 DNA follows: TGTGCCAGCAGCTTGCCTAGCGGGGGGGCCGGTGATGAGCAGTTCTTC. This translates into CASSLPSGGAGDEQFF.

This chain links TRBV27 with TRBJ2-7; maybe TRBD1 (6 bases). Trimming removed 5 bases at V and 5 bases at J, with 19 bases between. The CDR3 has 15 residues. The V gene's germline CDR1 is MNHEY and CDR2 SMNVEV (reference sequence). In DNA, the CDR3 is TGTGCCAGCAGTCCGGGACACGTATCGACCGACGAGCAGTACTTC. Amino acid sequence: CASSPGHVSTDEQYF.

The V call is TRBV7-2, the J call TRBJ2-5; 10 nucleotides match TRBD2. The CDR3 sequence is 14 residues long. Germline V gene data show CDR1 as SGHTA and CDR2 as FQGNSA. V lost 1 base, J lost 5 bases, and 1 base stayed unmatched. The CDR3 nucleotides read TGTGCCAGCAGCTTAGGTAGCGGGAGGGAGACCCAGTACTTC. Its translation: CASSLGSGRETQYF.

This clone was detected once. V is TRBV7-8 and J is TRBJ2-2; tentatively, D is TRBD1 (6 bases). Germline lookup yields CDR1 SGHVS and CDR2 FQNEAQ. CDR3 length: 13 residues. The CDR3 DNA reads as TGTGCTATTTTAACAGGGCTCACCGGGGAGCTGTTTTTT. This encodes CAILTGLTGELFF.

The chain is built from TRBV12-5 and TRBJ2-3, with 8 bases that match TRBD1. V was clipped by 1 base and J by 11 bases; unmatched bases: 2. The CDR3 spans 12 residues. The germline V gene encodes CDR1 LGHNT and CDR2 FRNRAP. The CDR3 DNA sequence: TGTGCTAGTGGTTTGGCAGGGGGCGTGCAGTATTTT. Translating it yields CASGLAGGVQYF.

This chain uses TRBV6-5 with TRBJ1-1; no definite D call. V was cut by 2 bases and J by 0 bases, with 10 bases left in between. Germline V lookup: CDR1 MNHEY, CDR2 SVGAGI. The CDR3 runs to 15 residues. This chain's CDR3 is CASSYRRGLNTEAFF. CDR3 bases: TGTGCCAGCAGTTACCGAAGAGGGTTGAACACTGAAGCTTTCTTT.

V is TRBV7-2 and J is TRBJ2-5; TRBD2 is a possible D gene (6 bases). Per the germline V gene, CDR1 is SGHTA and CDR2 is FQGNSA. The CDR3 is 16 residues long. Trimming shortened V by 1 base and J by 3 bases, and 15 bases separated the two germline ends. The CDR3 nucleotides are TGTGCCAGCAGCTTAGTCAAGAGGGCGGGGAAAGAGACCCAGTACTTC. Residues: CASSLVKRAGKETQYF.